This T cell receptor beta chain appears in the sequencing data of a study of chemoradiotherapy in HPV16-positive cancers. Whole-study results and caveats: In HPV16-positive patients, HPV-responsive T-cell expansion tracked better recurrence-free survival.

Germline values: CDR1 KGHSH, CDR2 LQKENI. CDR3 length: 14 amino acids. V shed 5 bases and J 1 base; nucleotides not matched to a gene: 3. This table comes from immunoSEQ multiplex PCR, and its TCRdb copy is limited to in-frame clones, with some not included. Of almost 5,500 clones listed, roughly four fifths are singletons. Comment on this clone: Its target is unknown.

This sample was gathered from a patient who underwent chemoradiotherapy. The V call is TRBV18, the J call TRBJ1-1; 8 nucleotides line up with TRBD1. The TCR comes from a human donor with HPV-associated anogenital cancer. CDR3 amino acids: CASSTGTGNTEAFF. In DNA form, the CDR3 reads TGTGCCAGCTCAACCGGGACAGGGAACACTGAAGCTTTCTTT.